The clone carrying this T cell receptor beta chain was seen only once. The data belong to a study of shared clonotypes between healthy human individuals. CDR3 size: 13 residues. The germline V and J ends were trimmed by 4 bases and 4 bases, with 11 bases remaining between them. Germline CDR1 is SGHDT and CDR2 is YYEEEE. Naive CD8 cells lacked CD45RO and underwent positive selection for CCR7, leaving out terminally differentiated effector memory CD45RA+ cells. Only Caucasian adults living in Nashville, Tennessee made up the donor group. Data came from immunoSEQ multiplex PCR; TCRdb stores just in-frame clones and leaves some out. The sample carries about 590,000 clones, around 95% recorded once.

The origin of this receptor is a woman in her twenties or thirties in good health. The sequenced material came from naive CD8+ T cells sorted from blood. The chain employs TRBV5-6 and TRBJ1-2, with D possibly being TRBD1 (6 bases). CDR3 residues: CASSQTGAYGYTF. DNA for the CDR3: TGTGCCAGCAGCCAGACAGGAGCCTATGGCTACACCTTC.